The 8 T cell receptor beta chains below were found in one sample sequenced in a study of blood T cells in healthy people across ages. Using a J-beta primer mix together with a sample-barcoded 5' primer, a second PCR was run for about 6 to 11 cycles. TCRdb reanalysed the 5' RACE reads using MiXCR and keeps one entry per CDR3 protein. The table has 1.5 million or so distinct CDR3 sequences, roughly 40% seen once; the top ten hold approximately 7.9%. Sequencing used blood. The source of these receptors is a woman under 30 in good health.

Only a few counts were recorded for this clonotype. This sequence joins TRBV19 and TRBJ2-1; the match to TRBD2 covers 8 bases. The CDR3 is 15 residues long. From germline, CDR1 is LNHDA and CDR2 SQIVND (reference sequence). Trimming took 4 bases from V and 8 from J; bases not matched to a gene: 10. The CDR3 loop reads CASSKGSGRVHEQFF. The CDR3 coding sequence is TGTGCCAGTAGTAAGGGAAGCGGGAGAGTCCATGAGCAGTTCTTC.

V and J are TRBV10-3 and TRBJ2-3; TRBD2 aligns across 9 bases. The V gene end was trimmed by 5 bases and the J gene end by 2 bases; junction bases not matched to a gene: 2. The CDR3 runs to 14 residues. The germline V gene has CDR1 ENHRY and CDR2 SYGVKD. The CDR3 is CAISSSGNTDTQYF. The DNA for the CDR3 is TGTGCCATCAGTTCTAGCGGGAACACAGATACGCAGTATTTT.

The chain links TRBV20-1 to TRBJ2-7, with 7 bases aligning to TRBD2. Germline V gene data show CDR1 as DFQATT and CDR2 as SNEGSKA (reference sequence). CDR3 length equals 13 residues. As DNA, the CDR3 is TGCAGCCGCTATAGCGGGCTCGCCTACGAGCAGTACTTC. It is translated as CSRYSGLAYEQYF.

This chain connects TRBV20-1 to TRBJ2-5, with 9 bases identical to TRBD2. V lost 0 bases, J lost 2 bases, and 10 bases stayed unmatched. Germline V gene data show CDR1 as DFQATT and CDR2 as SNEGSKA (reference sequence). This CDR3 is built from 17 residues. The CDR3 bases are TGCAGTGCTAGAGATGATGGGCTAGCGGGGAATCAAGAGACCCAGTACTTC. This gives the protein CSARDDGLAGNQETQYF.

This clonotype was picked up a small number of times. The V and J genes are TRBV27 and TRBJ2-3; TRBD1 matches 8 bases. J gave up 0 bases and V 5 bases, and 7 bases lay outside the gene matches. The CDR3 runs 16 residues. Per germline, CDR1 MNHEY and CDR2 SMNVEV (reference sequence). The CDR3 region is CASSPRQGTSTDTQYF. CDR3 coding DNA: TGTGCCAGCAGTCCCCGACAGGGGACTAGCACAGATACGCAGTATTTT.

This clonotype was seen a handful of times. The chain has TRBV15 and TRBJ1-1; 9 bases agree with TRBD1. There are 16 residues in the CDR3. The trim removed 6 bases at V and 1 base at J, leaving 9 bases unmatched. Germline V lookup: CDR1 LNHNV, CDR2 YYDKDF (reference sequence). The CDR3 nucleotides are TGTGCCACCAGAGAAGGACAGGGGACTCGGAACACTGAAGCTTTCTTT. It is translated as CATREGQGTRNTEAFF.

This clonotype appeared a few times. CDR3 in amino acids: CASSLTRKNTEAFF. CDR3 in DNA: TGCGCCAGCAGCTTGACTCGGAAGAACACTGAAGCTTTCTTT. The chain has TRBV5-1 and TRBJ1-1, with D uncertain. V lost 1 base and J 1 base, leaving 8 bases between the germline ends. CDR3 size: 14 residues. Germline loops: CDR1 SGHRS, CDR2 YFSETQ.

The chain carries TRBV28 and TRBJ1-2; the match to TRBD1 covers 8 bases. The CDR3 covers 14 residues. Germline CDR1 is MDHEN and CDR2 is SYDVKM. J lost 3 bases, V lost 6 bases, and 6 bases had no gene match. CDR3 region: CASRLPTGDYGYTF. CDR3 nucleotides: TGTGCCAGCAGACTACCGACAGGGGACTATGGCTACACCTTC.